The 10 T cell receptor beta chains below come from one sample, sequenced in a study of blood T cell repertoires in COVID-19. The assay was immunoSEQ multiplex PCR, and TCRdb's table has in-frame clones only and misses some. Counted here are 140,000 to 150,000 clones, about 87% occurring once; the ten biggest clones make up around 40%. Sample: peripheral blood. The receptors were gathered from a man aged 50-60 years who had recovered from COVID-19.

The chain's CDR3 is CASSERTGRQPQHF. For the CDR3, the DNA is TGTGCCAGCAGTGAAAGGACAGGTCGGCAGCCCCAGCATTTT. V usage is TRBV2 and J usage is TRBJ1-5, with TRBD1 identical over 7 bases. The V and J ends lost 2 bases and 7 bases, in that order; junction bases with no gene match: 5. CDR1 SNHLY and CDR2 FYNNEI come from the germline V gene. The CDR3 extends over 14 amino acids.

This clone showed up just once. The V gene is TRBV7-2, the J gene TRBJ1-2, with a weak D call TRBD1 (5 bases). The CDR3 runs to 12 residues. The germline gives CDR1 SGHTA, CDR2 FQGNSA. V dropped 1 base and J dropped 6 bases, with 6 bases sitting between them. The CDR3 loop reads CASSLEGNGYTF. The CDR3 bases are TGTGCCAGCAGCTTAGAGGGGAATGGCTACACCTTC.

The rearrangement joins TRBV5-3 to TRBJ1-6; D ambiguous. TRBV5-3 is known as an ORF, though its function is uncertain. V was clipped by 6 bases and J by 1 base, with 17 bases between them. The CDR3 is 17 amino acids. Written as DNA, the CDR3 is TGTGCCAGAAACCCCCTGGGCACGATTTCCTATAATTCACCCCTCCACTTT. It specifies CARNPLGTISYNSPLHF.

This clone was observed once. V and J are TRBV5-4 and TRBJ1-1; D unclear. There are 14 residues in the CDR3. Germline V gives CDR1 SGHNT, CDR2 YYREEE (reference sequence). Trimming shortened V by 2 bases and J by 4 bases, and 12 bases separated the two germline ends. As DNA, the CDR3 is TGTGCCAGCAGCTTTGACTCTGGGTCCACTGAAGCTTTCTTT. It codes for CASSFDSGSTEAFF.

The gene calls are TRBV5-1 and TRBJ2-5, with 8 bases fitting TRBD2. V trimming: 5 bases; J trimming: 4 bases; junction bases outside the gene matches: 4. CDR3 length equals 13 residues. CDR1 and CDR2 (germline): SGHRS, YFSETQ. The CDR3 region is CASSPGTRETQYF. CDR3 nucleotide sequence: TGCGCCAGCAGTCCCGGGACTAGAGAGACCCAGTACTTC. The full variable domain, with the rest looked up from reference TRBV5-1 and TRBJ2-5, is KAGVTQTPRYLIKTRGQQVTLSCSPISGHRSVSWYQQTPGQGLQFLFEYFSETQRNKGNFPGRFSGRQFSNSRSEMNVSTLELGDSALYLCASSPGTRETQYFGPGTRLLVL.

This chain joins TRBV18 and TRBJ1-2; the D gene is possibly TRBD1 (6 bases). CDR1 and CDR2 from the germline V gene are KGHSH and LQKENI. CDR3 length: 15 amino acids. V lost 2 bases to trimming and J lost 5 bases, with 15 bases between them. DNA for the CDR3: TGTGCCAGCTCACCAAGACAGGAAAAGGGTTATGGCTACACCTTC. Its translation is CASSPRQEKGYGYTF.

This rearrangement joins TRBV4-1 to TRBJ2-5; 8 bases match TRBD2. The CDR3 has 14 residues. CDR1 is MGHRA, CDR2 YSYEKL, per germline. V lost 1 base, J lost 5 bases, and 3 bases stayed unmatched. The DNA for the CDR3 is TGCGCCAGCAGCCAAGTAGCGGGGCCCGAGACCCAGTACTTC. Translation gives CASSQVAGPETQYF.

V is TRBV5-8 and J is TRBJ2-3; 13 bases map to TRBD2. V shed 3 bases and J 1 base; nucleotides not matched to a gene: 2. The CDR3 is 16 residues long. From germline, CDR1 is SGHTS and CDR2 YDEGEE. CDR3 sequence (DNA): TGTGCCAGCAGCTACGGACTAGCGGGGGGCACAGATACGCAGTATTTT. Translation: CASSYGLAGGTDTQYF.

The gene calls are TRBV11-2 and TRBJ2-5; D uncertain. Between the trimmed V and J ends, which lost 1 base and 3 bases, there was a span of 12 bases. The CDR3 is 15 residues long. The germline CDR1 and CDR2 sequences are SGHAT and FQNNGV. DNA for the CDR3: TGTGCCAGCAGCTTAGTTTTGGCAGCGAAAGAGACCCAGTACTTC. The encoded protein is CASSLVLAAKETQYF.

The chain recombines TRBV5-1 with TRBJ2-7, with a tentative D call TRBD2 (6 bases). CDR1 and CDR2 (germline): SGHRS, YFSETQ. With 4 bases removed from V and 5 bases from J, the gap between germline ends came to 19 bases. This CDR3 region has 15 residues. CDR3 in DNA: TGCGCCAGCAGCCCCATCCAGGAGGGGTTGGACGAGCAGTACTTC. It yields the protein CASSPIQEGLDEQYF.